The next 10 T cell receptor beta chains were all read from a single sample in a study of blood T cell repertoires in COVID-19. The data were produced by immunoSEQ multiplex PCR, yet TCRdb's version contains in-frame clones alone and is incomplete. The top ten hold 13% to 15% of the sample, which has around 46,000 clones, roughly 84% seen once. Sequencing was carried out using peripheral blood. The origin of the receptors is a human donor in a cohort sampled during active COVID-19.

The chain combines TRBV7-6 with TRBJ2-5, with 12 bases identical to TRBD2. CDR1 is SGHVS and CDR2 is FNYEAQ in the germline V gene. J was trimmed by 2 bases and V by 5 bases; bases with no gene match: 12. This CDR3 region has 18 residues. CDR3 sequence: CASSPLAGGIGWQETQYF. The CDR3 DNA is TGTGCCAGCAGCCCACTAGCGGGAGGAATCGGTTGGCAAGAGACCCAGTACTTC.

This clone has only one observation. This chain uses TRBV2 with TRBJ2-3, with a tentative D call TRBD2 (6 bases). CDR1 SNHLY and CDR2 FYNNEI come from the germline V gene. This CDR3 is built from 14 residues. The V end was cut by 2 bases, the J end by 2 bases, with 8 bases between. The CDR3 bases are TGTGCCAGCAGTGAAACTAGCAACACAGATACGCAGTATTTT. The encoded protein is CASSETSNTDTQYF. Filled out from reference TRBV2 and TRBJ2-3, the complete variable domain reads EPEVTQTPSHQVTQMGQEVILRCVPISNHLYFYWYRQILGQKVEFLVSFYNNEISEKSEIFDDQFSVERPDGSNFTLKIRSTKLEDSAMYFCASSETSNTDTQYFGPGTRLTVL.

This clone was seen more than once but under ten times. V and J are TRBV5-8 and TRBJ2-1; TRBD1 matches at 7 bases. The CDR3 has 14 residues. Germline V gene lookup returns CDR1 SGHTS and CDR2 YDEGEE. J was trimmed by 0 bases and V by 7 bases; bases with no gene match: 4. As DNA, the CDR3 is TGTGCCAGCCCGACAGGGAACTCCTACAATGAGCAGTTCTTC. It codes for CASPTGNSYNEQFF.

This clone was recorded a few times. The J gene is TRBJ2-7, the V gene TRBV28, with unresolved D. Germline V gene sequence: CDR1 MDHEN, CDR2 SYDVKM. The CDR3 loop spans 12 amino acids. Trimming removed 5 bases at V and 5 bases at J, with 10 bases between. The CDR3 DNA is TGTGCCAGCAGTCCAGGTTTCGACGAGCAGTACTTC. As protein: CASSPGFDEQYF. Looking up the rest from reference TRBV28 and TRBJ2-7 gives the full variable domain: DVKVTQSSRYLVKRTGEKVFLECVQDMDHENMFWYRQDPGLGLRLIYFSYDVKMKEKGDIPEGYSVSREKKERFSLILESASTNQTSMYLCASSPGFDEQYFGPGTRLTVT.

This chain links TRBV28 with TRBJ2-7; 8 bases align to TRBD2. Germline V gene lookup returns CDR1 MDHEN and CDR2 SYDVKM. The length of the CDR3 is 15 residues. With V trimmed by 6 bases and J by 3 bases, 10 bases remained unmatched. The CDR3 DNA follows: TGTGCCAGCAGAGGCATAGCGGGGTTTCTCTACGAGCAGTACTTC. Residues: CASRGIAGFLYEQYF.

This clone is medium-sized by share. V and J are TRBV7-9 and TRBJ1-6, with TRBD1 as a possible D gene (6 bases). This CDR3 comprises 15 residues. Trimming pared 6 bases from V and 6 bases from J, leaving 15 bases between. CDR1 is SEHNR and CDR2 is FQNEAQ in the germline V gene (reference sequence). This CDR3 is CASSEGGSGNSPLHF. In DNA, the CDR3 is TGTGCCAGCAGTGAAGGGGGTTCGGGTAATTCACCCCTCCACTTT.

The chain couples TRBV27 to TRBJ2-2; 8 nucleotides line up with TRBD2. Germline CDR1 reads MNHEY; CDR2 reads SMNVEV (reference sequence). Trimming took 5 bases from V and 0 from J; bases not matched to a gene: 2. The CDR3 runs to 15 residues. CDR3 sequence reads: CASSPGGPNTGELFF. DNA of the CDR3: TGTGCCAGCAGTCCGGGAGGGCCGAACACCGGGGAGCTGTTTTTT.

This sequence joins TRBV2 and TRBJ1-3; 7 nucleotides align to TRBD1. The germline V gene encodes CDR1 SNHLY and CDR2 FYNNEI. Trimming removed 8 bases from V and 4 bases from J; junction bases left unmatched: 8. The CDR3 contains 14 residues. This chain's CDR3 is CASGRQGVGNTIYF. The DNA for the CDR3 is TGTGCCAGCGGGAGACAGGGAGTCGGAAACACCATATATTTT.

In regard to this clone: One junction end disagrees with the germline gene, perhaps due to a read error. CDR3 in amino acids: CASSPGQANYGYTF. The CDR3 nucleotides read TGTGCCAGCAGTCCAGGACAGGCTAATTATGGCTACACCTTC. The chain links TRBV6-5 to TRBJ1-2; 7 bases are shared with TRBD1. The CDR3 sequence is 14 residues long. Germline V gene sequence: CDR1 MNHEY, CDR2 SVGAGI.

Only one count was recorded for this clone. The chain links TRBV30 to TRBJ2-7, with 12 nucleotides matching TRBD2. V shed 3 bases and J 3 bases; nucleotides not matched to a gene: 12. The CDR3 has 17 amino acids. CDR1 and CDR2 from the germline V gene are GTSNPN and SVGIG (reference sequence). The DNA for the CDR3 is TGTGCCTGGAGCAACCCAGGACTAGCGGGATGGGTCTACGAGCAGTACTTC. This codes for CAWSNPGLAGWVYEQYF.